These T cell receptor beta chains were read from a single sample in a study of T cells in lung cancer brain metastases. The protocol was immunoSEQ multiplex PCR, while the TCRdb copy is restricted to in-frame clones and leaves out a portion. The data hold around 5,000 clones, with 70% to 90% observed a single time. The sequencing input was tumor tissue from the primary lung tumor. These receptors were collected from a woman between 50 and 59 years old with non-small cell lung cancer. The CDR3 runs from the conserved cysteine through the conserved F or W. The order of the fields is D gene, J gene, clone size, V gene, CDR3 protein, CDR3 DNA. The D gene is left open where the match is weak. Size is omitted from some rows. Given values are once, few, many or a class for expanded clones.

. TRBJ1-1 . TRBV4-2 CASSQDPGANTEAFF TGTGCCAGCAGCCAAGATCCAGGGGCGAACACTGAAGCTTTCTTT
TRBD2 TRBJ2-2 . TRBV29-1 CSVKDLAGGPGELFF TGCAGCGTTAAGGATCTAGCGGGAGGCCCCGGGGAGCTGTTTTTT
TRBD1 TRBJ1-1 . TRBV4-2 CASSHGLGDSSLEAFF TGTGCCAGCAGCCATGGCTTGGGGGACAGTTCCCTTGAAGCTTTCTTT
TRBD1 TRBJ1-1 . TRBV7-2 CASSPQGYTEAFF TGTGCCAGCAGCCCACAGGGGTACACTGAAGCTTTCTTT
. TRBJ2-3 . TRBV19 CASSILSGTGADTQYF TGTGCCAGTAGTATTTTGAGCGGAACGGGGGCAGATACGCAGTATTTT
. TRBJ2-1 . TRBV18 CASSPNDMGYSYNEQFF TGTGCCAGCTCACCAAACGACATGGGGTACTCCTACAATGAGCAGTTCTTC
. TRBJ2-5 . TRBV6-5 CASSYSIRSQETQYF TGTGCCAGCAGTTACTCGATCCGGTCTCAAGAGACCCAGTACTTC
. TRBJ2-3 once TRBV2 CASRGWGTDTQYF TGTGCCAGCAGGGGGTGGGGCACAGATACGCAGTATTTT
. TRBJ2-3 . TRBV10-3 CAISEPGRGLRPHTQYF TGTGCCATCAGTGAGCCGGGAAGGGGACTTCGTCCGCATACGCAGTATTTT
. TRBJ1-1 few TRBV11-3 CASSPQRESAEAFF TGTGCCAGCAGCCCACAAAGGGAAAGTGCTGAAGCTTTCTTT
TRBD1 TRBJ2-4 once TRBV27 CASSVTGTGGIQYF TGTGCCAGCAGTGTAACCGGGACAGGGGGCATTCAGTACTTC
. TRBJ1-5 . TRBV2 CASRMEGNQPQHF TGTGCCAGCAGAATGGAAGGGAATCAGCCCCAGCATTTT
. TRBJ2-3 once TRBV5-1 CASSLELGTSTDTQYF TGCGCCAGCAGCTTGGAACTAGGGACTAGCACAGATACGCAGTATTTT
TRBD1 TRBJ1-4 . TRBV7-2 CASSKPGQAEKLFF TGTGCCAGCAGCAAGCCGGGACAGGCTGAAAAACTGTTTTTT
. TRBJ2-5 . TRBV9 CASSVDLETQYF TGTGCCAGCAGCGTAGATCTCGAGACCCAGTACTTC
. TRBJ1-2 . TRBV18 CASSPDGGLGYTF TGTGCCAGCTCACCTGATGGGGGGCTCGGCTACACCTTC
TRBD1 TRBJ2-1 . TRBV5-1 CASSPGQTSYNEQFF TGCGCCAGCAGCCCGGGACAGACCTCCTACAATGAGCAGTTCTTC
. TRBJ2-3 . TRBV6-5 CASNGGTDTQYF TGTGCCAGCAACGGGGGCACAGATACGCAGTATTTT
. TRBJ1-1 . TRBV5-1 CASSLVLGLGAFF TGCGCCAGCAGCTTGGTTTTGGGATTGGGGGCTTTCTTT
. TRBJ1-4 . TRBV29-1 CSAGRGPNKKLFF TGCAGCGCCGGGCGGGGCCCGAATAAAAAACTGTTTTTT
. TRBJ2-3 . TRBV2 CASSEAYTQYF TGTGCCAGCAGTGAAGCCTATACGCAGTATTTT
TRBD1 TRBJ1-3 . TRBV6-1 CASRDRGHGNTIYF TGTGCCAGCAGGGACAGGGGGCACGGAAACACCATATATTTT
. TRBJ1-2 few TRBV6-5 CASSYSNSGYTF TGTGCCAGCAGTTACTCGAACTCAGGCTACACCTTC
. TRBJ1-1 . TRBV19 CASSTAFGAENTEAFF TGTGCCAGTAGTACCGCCTTCGGAGCAGAGAACACTGAAGCTTTCTTT
. TRBJ1-2 . TRBV4-1 CASSLRLGQSIYGYTF TGCGCCAGCAGCCTAAGACTTGGACAGTCGATTTATGGCTACACCTTC
. TRBJ2-3 . TRBV10-3 CATKAGNTDTQYF TGTGCCACCAAAGCAGGGAACACAGATACGCAGTATTTT
. TRBJ2-5 . TRBV7-8 CASSSTGLVAETQYF TGTGCCAGCAGCTCTACAGGGCTGGTGGCAGAGACCCAGTACTTC
TRBD1 TRBJ1-4 . TRBV11-3 CASKLGQGNEKLFF TGTGCCAGCAAACTGGGACAGGGAAATGAAAAACTGTTTTTT
TRBD2 TRBJ2-1 . TRBV11-3 CASSLGTSGRVWDEQFF TGTGCCAGCAGCTTAGGGACTAGCGGGAGGGTATGGGATGAGCAGTTCTTC
TRBD2 TRBJ2-2 . TRBV11-3 CASSSRTSGRARDGELFF TGTGCCAGCAGCTCCAGGACTAGCGGGAGGGCCCGCGACGGGGAGCTGTTTTTT
TRBD1 TRBJ1-4 . TRBV18 CASSKNRGGGEKLFF TGTGCCAGCTCAAAGAACAGGGGAGGCGGTGAAAAACTGTTTTTT
. TRBJ1-2 . TRBV9 CASSDGTATNYGYTF TGTGCCAGCAGCGACGGGACCGCTACTAACTATGGCTACACCTTC
. TRBJ1-5 once TRBV4-1 CASSQDGGLGNQPQHF TGCGCCAGCAGCCAAGATGGGGGACTCGGCAATCAGCCCCAGCATTTT
TRBD2 TRBJ2-3 once TRBV7-3 CASSLAQGGDTQYF TGTGCCAGTAGCCTAGCTCAGGGAGGGGATACGCAGTATTTT
. TRBJ1-2 . TRBV15 CATSRETGSILYGYTF TGTGCCACCAGCAGAGAAACCGGCAGTATTTTATATGGCTACACCTTC
TRBD1 TRBJ2-1 once TRBV9 CASSATGLGNEQFF TGTGCCAGCAGCGCGACAGGGCTTGGGAATGAGCAGTTCTTC
. TRBJ2-5 . TRBV5-1 CASSKQQETQYF TGCGCCAGTTCTAAGCAGCAAGAGACCCAGTACTTC
. TRBJ1-2 . TRBV29-1 CSAMTGGAYTF TGCAGCGCCATGACCGGAGGAGCCTACACCTTC
TRBD1 TRBJ1-5 few TRBV18 CASSPLGRGSSSNQPQHF TGTGCCAGCTCACCGTTGGGCAGGGGGTCGAGTAGCAATCAGCCCCAGCATTTT
TRBD2 TRBJ2-5 . TRBV7-2 CASSLLAGGETQYF TGTGCCAGCAGCTTACTAGCGGGAGGAGAGACTCAGTACTTC
TRBD1 TRBJ2-3 . TRBV7-9 CASSLDLQGSTDTQYF TGTGCCAGCAGCTTAGACCTACAGGGGTCCACAGATACGCAGTATTTT
TRBD1 TRBJ2-1 . TRBV9 CASSEGAGVSSYNEQFF TGTGCCAGCAGCGAGGGGGCTGGGGTTAGCTCCTACAATGAGCAGTTCTTC
TRBD2 TRBJ2-1 once TRBV6-4 CASSDSPSGVHEQFF TGTGCCAGCAGTGACAGTCCTAGCGGGGTCCATGAGCAGTTCTTC
. TRBJ2-1 . TRBV5-8 CASSLSPGLGYNEQFF TGTGCCAGCAGCTTGTCCCCGGGACTGGGTTACAATGAGCAGTTCTTC
. TRBJ1-2 . TRBV19 CASTQGGQGYTF TGTGCCAGTACCCAGGGAGGGCAAGGCTACACCTTC
. TRBJ1-1 . TRBV7-2 CASSSRDIRLTEAFF TGTGCCAGCAGTTCTCGGGACATCCGCCTCACTGAAGCTTTCTTT
. TRBJ1-1 once TRBV7-6 CASSLAGGAVNTEAFF TGTGCCAGCAGCTTAGCGGGCGGGGCCGTGAACACTGAAGCTTTCTTT
. TRBJ1-5 . TRBV19 CASSGWDLNSNQPQHF TGTGCCAGTAGTGGCTGGGACTTAAATAGCAATCAGCCCCAGCATTTT
. TRBJ2-5 . TRBV19 CASRADGQETQYF TGTGCCAGTAGAGCTGACGGACAAGAGACCCAGTACTTC
TRBD2 TRBJ2-5 . TRBV6-5 CASAMLAGGGETQYF TGTGCCAGCGCAATGCTAGCGGGAGGGGGGGAGACCCAGTACTTC
. TRBJ2-1 . TRBV5-1 CASSLEQVYNEQFF TGCGCCAGCAGCTTGGAACAGGTGTACAATGAGCAGTTCTTC
TRBD2 TRBJ2-1 . TRBV5-4 CASSHEREPHNEQFF TGTGCCAGCAGCCACGAGCGGGAGCCCCACAATGAGCAGTTCTTC